The 5 T cell receptor beta chains given below trace back to one sample, sequenced in a study of identical twins. TCRdb ran MiXCR on the 5' RACE reads and lists one entry per CDR3 protein. The sample has approximately 700,000 distinct CDR3 sequences, about 20% seen once; the top ten hold less than 15%. This same sample was also taken into another study, of T cells expressing NK-cell markers.

The source material was PBMCs. These receptors came from a woman younger than 30 in good health.

In its sample, this clonotype was seen many times. The chain couples TRBV12-3 or TRBV12-4 to TRBJ1-5; D uncertain. This CDR3 spans 12 amino acids. The V gene lost 5 bases and the J gene lost 4 bases, with 6 bases spanning the gap. DNA for the CDR3: TGTGCCAGCAGTCCCAATAATCAGCCCCAGCATTTT. Residues: CASSPNNQPQHF.

CDR3 nucleotide sequence: TGCAGTGCTAGGGGACAGGGCGCCAATTCACCCCTCCACTTT. Its protein product is CSARGQGANSPLHF. The chain has TRBV20-1 and TRBJ1-6, with 9 positions matching TRBD1. J gave up 7 bases and V 3 bases, and 4 bases lay outside the gene matches. CDR3 length equals 14 residues. Germline CDR1 reads DFQATT; CDR2 reads SNEGSKA (reference sequence).

V usage is TRBV29-1 and J usage is TRBJ1-2, with unresolved D. Germline V CDR1 and CDR2: SQVTM, ANQGSEA. CDR3 length equals 11 residues. The V and J ends lost 5 bases and 0 bases respectively, with 4 bases between them. The DNA for the CDR3 is TGCAGCGTTCTAGCTAACTATGGCTACACCTTC. It is translated as CSVLANYGYTF.

The rearrangement joins TRBV14 to TRBJ2-3, with 8 bases identical to TRBD2. The CDR3 is made up of 14 amino acids. V lost 8 bases and J lost 5; bases outside the gene matches: 9. Germline CDR1 reads SGHDN; CDR2 reads FVKESK. In DNA form, the CDR3 reads TGTGCCAGCGGCCCAGCGGGAGCTGGAGATACGCAGTATTTT. Translation gives CASGPAGAGDTQYF.

This clonotype was seen only a few times. The J gene is TRBJ2-2, the V gene TRBV20-1; D gene unclear. V was pared by 5 bases and J by 1 base, with 8 bases between. The CDR3 is made up of 13 amino acids. Germline V gene lookup returns CDR1 DFQATT and CDR2 SNEGSKA (reference sequence). The CDR3 loop reads CSAPPRNTGELFF. Written as DNA, the CDR3 is TGCAGTGCTCCTCCACGGAACACCGGGGAGCTGTTTTTT.